These 2 T cell receptor beta chains share one sample of origin, sequenced in a study of spatial heterogeneity in lung cancer. The time point denotes: sample taken at primary tumor resection. These receptors lack a known antigen. Study findings and constraints: Expanded alpha and beta TCR counts within tumors tracked tumor mutation counts.

A single record per CDR3 protein comes from TCRdb applying MiXCR to the 5' RACE reads. The sample holds 1,500 to 2,000 distinct CDR3 sequences, 4.5% to 6% seen once. The input for sequencing was lung tumor tissue, taken at surgery. These receptors came from a male donor with early-stage non-small cell lung cancer.

This clonotype counts as medium-sized. The gene calls are TRBV7-2 and TRBJ2-7; the D gene could be TRBD1 or TRBD2 (6 bases each). CDR3 length: 14 amino acids. The germline V gene has CDR1 SGHTA and CDR2 FQGNSA. V lost 4 bases and J 3 bases, leaving 13 bases between the germline ends. CDR3 residues: CASSSNREDYEQYF. As DNA, the CDR3 is TGTGCCAGCAGCTCCAACAGGGAGGACTACGAGCAGTACTTC.

CDR3 in DNA: TGTGCCAGCAGCCCCAAGACTAGCGGCCTCTACACGCAGTATTTT. The encoded protein is CASSPKTSGLYTQYF. The rearrangement uses TRBV7-8 and TRBJ2-3; 9 nucleotides line up with TRBD2. V was clipped by 5 bases and J by 9 bases; unmatched bases: 12. The CDR3 sequence is 15 residues long. Germline V lookup: CDR1 SGHVS, CDR2 FQNEAQ.